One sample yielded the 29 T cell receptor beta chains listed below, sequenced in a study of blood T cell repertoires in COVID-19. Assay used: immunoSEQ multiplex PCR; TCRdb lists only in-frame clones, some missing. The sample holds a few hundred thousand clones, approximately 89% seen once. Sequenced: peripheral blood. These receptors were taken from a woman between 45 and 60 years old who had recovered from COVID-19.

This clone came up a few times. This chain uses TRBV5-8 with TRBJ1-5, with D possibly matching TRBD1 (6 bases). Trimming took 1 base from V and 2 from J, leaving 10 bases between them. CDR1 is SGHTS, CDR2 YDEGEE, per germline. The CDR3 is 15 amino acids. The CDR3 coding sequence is TGTGCCAGCAGCTTGACAGGGAAGGGCAATCAGCCCCAGCATTTT. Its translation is CASSLTGKGNQPQHF.

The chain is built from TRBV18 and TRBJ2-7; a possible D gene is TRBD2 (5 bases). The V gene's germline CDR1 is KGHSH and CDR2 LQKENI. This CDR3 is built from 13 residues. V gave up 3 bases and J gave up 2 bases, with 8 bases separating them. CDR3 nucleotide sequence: TGTGCCAGCTCACCGCTCGGGGCCTACGAGCAGTACTTC. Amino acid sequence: CASSPLGAYEQYF.

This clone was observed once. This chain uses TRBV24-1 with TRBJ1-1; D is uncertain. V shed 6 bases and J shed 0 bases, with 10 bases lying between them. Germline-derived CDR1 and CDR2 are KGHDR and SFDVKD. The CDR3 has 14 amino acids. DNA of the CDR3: TGTGCCACCAGTCAGTGGTCCGTGAACACTGAAGCTTTCTTT. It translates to CATSQWSVNTEAFF.

As DNA, the CDR3 is TGTGCCAGCAATTTTAGGGGAGGATGGACCGACAATGAGCAGTTCTTC. Its protein is CASNFRGGWTDNEQFF. V is TRBV11-2 and J is TRBJ2-1; D may be TRBD2 (6 bases). Trimming removed 7 bases at V and 5 bases at J, with 21 bases between. Germline values: CDR1 SGHAT, CDR2 FQNNGV. There are 16 residues in the CDR3.

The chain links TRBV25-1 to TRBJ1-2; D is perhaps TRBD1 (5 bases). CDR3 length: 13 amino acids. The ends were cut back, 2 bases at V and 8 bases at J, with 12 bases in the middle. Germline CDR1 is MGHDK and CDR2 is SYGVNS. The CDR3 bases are TGTGCCAGCAGTGAACGGACAAACAGGGGCTACACCTTC. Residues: CASSERTNRGYTF.

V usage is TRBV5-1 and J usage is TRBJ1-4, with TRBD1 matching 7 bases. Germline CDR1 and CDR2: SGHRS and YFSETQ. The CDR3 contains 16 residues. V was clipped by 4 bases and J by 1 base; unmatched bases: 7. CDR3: CASSTETGQTNEKLFF. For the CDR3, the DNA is TGCGCCAGCAGCACCGAGACAGGGCAAACTAATGAAAAACTGTTTTTT.

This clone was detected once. The CDR3 DNA reads TGCGCCAGCAGCTGGCTCCCTGCGGGGCTTGGCGGGGAGACCCAGTACTTC. Protein product: CASSWLPAGLGGETQYF. V and J are TRBV5-1 and TRBJ2-5; possibly TRBD2 for D (6 bases). The CDR3 is made up of 17 amino acids. V was shortened by 3 bases and J by 5 bases, with 23 bases between the two germline ends. Germline CDR1 and CDR2: SGHRS and YFSETQ.

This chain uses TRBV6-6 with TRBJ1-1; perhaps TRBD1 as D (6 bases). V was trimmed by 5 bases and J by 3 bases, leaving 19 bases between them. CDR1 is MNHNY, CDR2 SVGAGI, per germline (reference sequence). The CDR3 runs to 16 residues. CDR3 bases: TGTGCCAGCAGTCACGCAACCGAACAGGGATACACTGAAGCTTTCTTT. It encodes CASSHATEQGYTEAFF.

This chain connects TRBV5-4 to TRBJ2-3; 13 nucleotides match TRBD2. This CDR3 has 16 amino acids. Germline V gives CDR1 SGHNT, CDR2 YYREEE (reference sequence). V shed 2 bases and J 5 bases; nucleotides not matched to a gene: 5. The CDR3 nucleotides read TGTGCCAGCAGCTTAAGACTAGCGGGGGGACTAGATACGCAGTATTTT. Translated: CASSLRLAGGLDTQYF.

CDR3 nucleotides: TGTGCCACCGCCCGAACAGGCAACCTGGAGGATACGCAGTATTTT. Residues: CATARTGNLEDTQYF. J is TRBJ2-3 and V is TRBV10-3; weak D call: TRBD1 (5 bases). The germline gives CDR1 ENHRY, CDR2 SYGVKD. Trimming took 10 bases from V and 6 from J, leaving 23 bases between them. This CDR3 has 15 residues.

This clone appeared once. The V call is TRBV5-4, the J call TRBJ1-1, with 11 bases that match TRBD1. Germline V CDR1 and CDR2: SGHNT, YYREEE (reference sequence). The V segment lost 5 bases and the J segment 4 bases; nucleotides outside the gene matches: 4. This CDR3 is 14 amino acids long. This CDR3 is CASSHGTGGTEAFF. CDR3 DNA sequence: TGTGCCAGCAGTCACGGGACAGGGGGCACTGAAGCTTTCTTT.

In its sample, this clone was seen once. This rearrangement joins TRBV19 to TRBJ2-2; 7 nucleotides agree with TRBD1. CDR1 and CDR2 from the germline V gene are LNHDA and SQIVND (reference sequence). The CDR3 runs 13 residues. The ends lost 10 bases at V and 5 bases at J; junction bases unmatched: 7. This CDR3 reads CATKGAGTGELFF. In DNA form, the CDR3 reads TGTGCCACTAAGGGGGCAGGGACCGGGGAGCTGTTTTTT.

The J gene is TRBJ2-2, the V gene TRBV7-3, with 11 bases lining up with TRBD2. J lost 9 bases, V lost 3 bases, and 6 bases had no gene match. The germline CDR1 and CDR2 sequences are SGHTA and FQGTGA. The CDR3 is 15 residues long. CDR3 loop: CASSLDSGRARELFF. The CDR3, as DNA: TGTGCCAGCAGCTTGGATAGCGGGAGGGCCAGGGAGCTGTTTTTT.

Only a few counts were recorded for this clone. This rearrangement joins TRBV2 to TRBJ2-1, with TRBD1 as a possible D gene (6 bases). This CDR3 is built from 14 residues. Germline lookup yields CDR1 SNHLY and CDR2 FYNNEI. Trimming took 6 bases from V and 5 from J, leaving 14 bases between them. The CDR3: CASRRQAQNNEQFF. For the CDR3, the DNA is TGTGCCAGCAGACGACAGGCCCAAAACAATGAGCAGTTCTTC.

DNA of the CDR3: TGTGCCAGTAGTCCCTGGACTAGCTCCTACGAGCAGTACTTC. This sequence encodes CASSPWTSSYEQYF. This sequence joins TRBV19 and TRBJ2-7; the match to TRBD2 covers 7 bases. Trimming cost V 5 bases and J 0 bases; bases outside gene matches: 4. The V gene's germline CDR1 is LNHDA and CDR2 SQIVND (reference sequence). The CDR3 spans 14 residues.

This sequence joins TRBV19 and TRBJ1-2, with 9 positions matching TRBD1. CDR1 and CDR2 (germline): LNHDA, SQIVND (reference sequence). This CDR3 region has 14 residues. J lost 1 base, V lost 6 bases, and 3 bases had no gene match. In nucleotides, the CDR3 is TGTGCCAGTAGAGGACAGGGGAATAACTATGGCTACACCTTC. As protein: CASRGQGNNYGYTF.

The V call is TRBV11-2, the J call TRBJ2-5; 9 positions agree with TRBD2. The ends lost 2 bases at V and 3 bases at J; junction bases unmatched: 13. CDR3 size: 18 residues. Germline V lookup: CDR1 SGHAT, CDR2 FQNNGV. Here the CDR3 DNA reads TGTGCCAGCAGCTTACGTGCTACTCTAGCGGGACAAAAAGAGACCCAGTACTTC. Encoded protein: CASSLRATLAGQKETQYF.

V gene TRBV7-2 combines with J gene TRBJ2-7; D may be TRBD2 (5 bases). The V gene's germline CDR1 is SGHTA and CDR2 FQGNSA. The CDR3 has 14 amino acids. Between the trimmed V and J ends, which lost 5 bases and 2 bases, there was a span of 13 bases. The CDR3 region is CASSIQRTPYEQYF. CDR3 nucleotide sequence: TGTGCCAGCAGCATTCAGCGGACCCCCTACGAGCAGTACTTC. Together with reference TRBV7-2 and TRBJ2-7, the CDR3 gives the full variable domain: GAGVSQSPSNKVTEKGKDVELRCDPISGHTALYWYRQSLGQGLEFLIYFQGNSAPDKSGLPSDRFSAERTGGSVSTLTIQRTQQEDSAVYLCASSIQRTPYEQYFGPGTRLTVT.

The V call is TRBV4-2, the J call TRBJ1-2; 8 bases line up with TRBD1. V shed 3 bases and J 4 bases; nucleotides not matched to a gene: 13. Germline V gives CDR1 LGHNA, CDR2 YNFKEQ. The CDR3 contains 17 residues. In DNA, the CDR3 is TGTGCCAGCAGCCACCCAGTAGAGCAGGGGGCCACCTATGGCTACACCTTC. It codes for CASSHPVEQGATYGYTF.

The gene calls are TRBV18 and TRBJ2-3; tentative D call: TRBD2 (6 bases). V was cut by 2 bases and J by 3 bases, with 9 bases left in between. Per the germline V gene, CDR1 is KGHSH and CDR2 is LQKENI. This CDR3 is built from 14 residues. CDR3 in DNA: TGTGCCAGCTCACCAGGCGGGACTACAGATACGCAGTATTTT. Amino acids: CASSPGGTTDTQYF.

The CDR3 sequence is CASSYSPAVEAFF. DNA of the CDR3: TGTGCCAGCAGTTACTCTCCGGCGGTTGAAGCTTTCTTT. The rearrangement joins TRBV6-2 or TRBV6-3 to TRBJ1-1; D uncertain. CDR1 is MNHEY, CDR2 SVGEGT, per germline. This CDR3 has 13 amino acids. The V and J ends lost 0 bases and 7 bases respectively, with 9 bases between them.

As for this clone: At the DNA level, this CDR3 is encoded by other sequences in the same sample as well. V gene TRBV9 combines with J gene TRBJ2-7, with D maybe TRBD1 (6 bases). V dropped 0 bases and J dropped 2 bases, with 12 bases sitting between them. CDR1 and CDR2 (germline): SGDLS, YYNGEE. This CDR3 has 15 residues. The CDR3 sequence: CASSVGPGETYEQYF. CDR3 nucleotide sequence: TGTGCCAGCAGCGTAGGGCCAGGGGAGACCTACGAGCAGTACTTC. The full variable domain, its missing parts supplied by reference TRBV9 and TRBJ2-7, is DSGVTQTPKHLITATGQRVTLRCSPRSGDLSVYWYQQSLDQGLQFLIQYYNGEERAKGNILERFSAQQFPDLHSELNLSSLELGDSALYFCASSVGPGETYEQYFGPGTRLTVT.

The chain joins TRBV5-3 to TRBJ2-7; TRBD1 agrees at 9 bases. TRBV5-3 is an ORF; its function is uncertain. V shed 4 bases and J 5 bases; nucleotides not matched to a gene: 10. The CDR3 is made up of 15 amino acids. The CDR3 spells CARSGIGQGLNEQYF. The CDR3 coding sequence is TGTGCCAGAAGCGGAATAGGACAGGGGCTGAACGAGCAGTACTTC.

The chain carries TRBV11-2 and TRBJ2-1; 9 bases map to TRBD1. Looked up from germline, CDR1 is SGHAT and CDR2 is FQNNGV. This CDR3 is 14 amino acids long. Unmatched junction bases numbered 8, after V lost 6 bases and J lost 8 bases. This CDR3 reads CASSSTGQGYEQFF. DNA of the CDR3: TGTGCCAGCAGTTCAACGGGACAGGGCTATGAGCAGTTCTTC.

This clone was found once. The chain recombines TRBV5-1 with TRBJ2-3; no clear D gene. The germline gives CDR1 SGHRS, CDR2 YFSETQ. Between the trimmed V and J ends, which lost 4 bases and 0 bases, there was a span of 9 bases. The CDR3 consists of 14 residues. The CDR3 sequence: CASSVEASTDTQYF. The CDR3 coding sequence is TGCGCCAGCAGCGTCGAAGCAAGCACAGATACGCAGTATTTT.

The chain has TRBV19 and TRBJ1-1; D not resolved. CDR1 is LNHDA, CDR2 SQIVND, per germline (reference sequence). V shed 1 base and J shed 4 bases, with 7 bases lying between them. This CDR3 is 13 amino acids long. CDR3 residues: CASSIVHGTEAFF. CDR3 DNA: TGTGCCAGTAGTATAGTTCACGGCACTGAAGCTTTCTTT.

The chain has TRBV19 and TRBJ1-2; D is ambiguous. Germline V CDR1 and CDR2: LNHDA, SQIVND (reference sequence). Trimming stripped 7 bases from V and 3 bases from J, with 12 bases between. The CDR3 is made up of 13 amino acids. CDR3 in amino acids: CASMGGEYYGYTF. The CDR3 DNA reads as TGTGCCAGTATGGGCGGGGAATACTATGGCTACACCTTC.

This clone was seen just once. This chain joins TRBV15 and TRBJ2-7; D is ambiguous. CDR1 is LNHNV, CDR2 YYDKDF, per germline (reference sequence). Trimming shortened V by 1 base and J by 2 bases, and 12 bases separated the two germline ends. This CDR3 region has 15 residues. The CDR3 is CATSRGRPVAYEQYF. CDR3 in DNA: TGTGCCACCAGCAGAGGCAGGCCCGTGGCCTACGAGCAGTACTTC.

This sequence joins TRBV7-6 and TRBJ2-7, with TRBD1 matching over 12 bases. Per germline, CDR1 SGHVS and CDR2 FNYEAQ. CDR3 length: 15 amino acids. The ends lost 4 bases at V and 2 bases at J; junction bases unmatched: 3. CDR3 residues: CASSSGQGATYEQYF. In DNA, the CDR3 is TGTGCCAGCAGCTCGGGACAGGGGGCAACCTACGAGCAGTACTTC.